This entry lists 5 T cell receptor beta chains sequenced from one sample in a study of T cell changes during pregnancy in multiple sclerosis. The table came from immunoSEQ multiplex PCR; TCRdb's copy has only in-frame clones and leaves some out. The data show some 42,000 clones, approximately 94% seen once. This specimen consisted of CD4+ T cells from peripheral blood mononuclear cells, obtained in the third trimester of pregnancy. These receptors were collected from a female donor with multiple sclerosis, enrolled in a pregnancy study.

This clone was seen a handful of times. The same CDR3 is also encoded by other DNA sequences in this sample. The chain recombines TRBV15 with TRBJ2-7; D remains unclear. The germline V gene encodes CDR1 LNHNV and CDR2 YYDKDF (reference sequence). The CDR3 loop spans 12 amino acids. Trimming pared 0 bases from V and 3 bases from J, leaving 3 bases between. The CDR3 spells CATSRDSYEQYF. Here the CDR3 DNA reads TGTGCCACCAGCAGAGATAGCTACGAGCAGTACTTC.

The chain joins TRBV4-2 to TRBJ2-7, with TRBD1 matching over 9 bases. Trimming removed 4 bases from V and 5 bases from J; junction bases left unmatched: 6. The germline V gene encodes CDR1 LGHNA and CDR2 YNFKEQ. CDR3 length: 14 amino acids. CDR3 DNA: TGTGCCAGCAGCCTTGGGACAGGGACGGACGAGCAGTACTTC. Residues: CASSLGTGTDEQYF.

This clone was recorded once. V gene TRBV5-1 combines with J gene TRBJ1-1; TRBD1 might be the D (5 bases). Germline CDR1 is SGHRS and CDR2 is YFSETQ. This CDR3 comprises 14 residues. V lost 5 bases, J lost 1 base, and 12 bases lay in between. This CDR3 reads CASSSGQSNTEAFF. In nucleotides, the CDR3 is TGCGCCAGCAGTTCAGGGCAATCGAACACTGAAGCTTTCTTT.

The CDR3 DNA sequence: TGCGCCAGCAGCCGACCGGAGCCTTATGGCTACACCTTC. Amino acid sequence: CASSRPEPYGYTF. V is TRBV5-1 and J is TRBJ1-2; D not certain. V lost 4 bases, J lost 5 bases, and 12 bases lay in between. The germline V gene has CDR1 SGHRS and CDR2 YFSETQ. There are 13 residues in the CDR3. The complete variable domain, with remaining parts taken from reference TRBV5-1 and TRBJ1-2, reads KAGVTQTPRYLIKTRGQQVTLSCSPISGHRSVSWYQQTPGQGLQFLFEYFSETQRNKGNFPGRFSGRQFSNSRSEMNVSTLELGDSALYLCASSRPEPYGYTFGSGTRLTVV.

The gene calls are TRBV19 and TRBJ1-1; D is unclear. The CDR3 is made up of 11 amino acids. CDR1 and CDR2 from the germline V gene are LNHDA and SQIVND (reference sequence). Trimming shortened V by 4 bases and J by 6 bases, and 6 bases separated the two germline ends. The CDR3 DNA sequence: TGTGCCAGTAGTAGTGTCGCTGAAGCTTTCTTT. This encodes CASSSVAEAFF.